The 27 T cell receptor beta chains given below trace back to one sample, sequenced in a study of blood T cell repertoires in COVID-19. Assay used: immunoSEQ multiplex PCR; TCRdb lists only in-frame clones, some missing. The table has around 160,000 clones, just over 90% seen once. Sequencing was done on a sample of peripheral blood. The source is a man between 18 and 35 years old with acute or convalescent COVID-19.

This clone is labeled as medium-sized. This chain links TRBV10-1 with TRBJ2-1, with TRBD2 matching 14 bases. This CDR3 region has 21 residues. Germline V gene lookup returns CDR1 WNHNN and CDR2 SYGVQD (reference sequence). The trim removed 2 bases at V and 3 bases at J, leaving 15 bases unmatched. CDR3 region: CASSERLTSGRASSDYNEQFF. In DNA, the CDR3 is TGCGCCAGCAGTGAGCGGTTGACTAGCGGGAGGGCCTCTTCAGACTACAATGAGCAGTTCTTC.

The chain links TRBV24-1 to TRBJ1-4; TRBD1 matches at 8 bases. Trimming at V came to 8 bases and at J to 7 bases, leaving 8 bases not matched to a gene. This CDR3 is built from 14 residues. Germline loops: CDR1 KGHDR, CDR2 SFDVKD. The CDR3 DNA reads as TGTGCCACCATTTTGCAGGGGGCGAGTGAAAAACTGTTTTTT. Translation gives CATILQGASEKLFF.

This chain uses TRBV19 with TRBJ2-7, with a tentative D call TRBD1 (6 bases). Trimming left V 6 bases short and J 4 bases short, with 13 bases between. Germline V gene lookup returns CDR1 LNHDA and CDR2 SQIVND (reference sequence). The CDR3 consists of 13 residues. Here the CDR3 DNA reads TGTGCCAGTAGCCCCGGGACATTTTACGAGCAGTACTTC. Encoded protein: CASSPGTFYEQYF.

The rearrangement uses TRBV5-1 and TRBJ1-3; D gene uncertain. The CDR3 length is 14 residues. CDR1 and CDR2 (germline): SGHRS, YFSETQ. Trimming took 1 base from V and 4 from J, leaving 9 bases between them. The chain's CDR3 is CASSLTGLGNTIYF. In nucleotides, the CDR3 is TGCGCCAGCAGCTTGACGGGTTTGGGAAACACCATATATTTT.

The chain uses TRBV7-2 and TRBJ1-2, with D hard to call. The CDR3 totals 12 residues. CDR1 is SGHTA, CDR2 FQGNSA, per germline. V was shortened by 5 bases and J by 4 bases, with 8 bases between the two germline ends. The CDR3 sequence is CASSKQLYGYTF. Here the CDR3 DNA reads TGTGCCAGCAGCAAACAGCTCTATGGCTACACCTTC.

This clone was seen more than once but under ten times. The chain uses TRBV6-4 and TRBJ2-2; TRBD2 aligns across 9 bases. CDR3 length: 14 residues. Germline V gene data show CDR1 as MRHNA and CDR2 as SNTAGT. V lost 6 bases and J lost 1; bases outside the gene matches: 0. The CDR3 sequence: CASRTSGNTGELFF. The CDR3 bases are TGTGCCAGCAGGACTAGCGGGAACACCGGGGAGCTGTTTTTT.

The chain has TRBV18 and TRBJ2-1, with 8 bases lining up with TRBD2. The CDR3 consists of 16 residues. Trimming took 8 bases from V and 1 from J; bases not matched to a gene: 10. Per the germline V gene, CDR1 is KGHSH and CDR2 is LQKENI. The CDR3 DNA is TGTGCCAGCGGGACTGCATCGGGGGGGTCCTACAATGAGCAGTTCTTC. Its protein product is CASGTASGGSYNEQFF.

The chain combines TRBV19 with TRBJ2-7, with 8 bases that match TRBD1. The CDR3 runs 17 residues. V trimming: 1 base; J trimming: 5 bases; junction bases outside the gene matches: 13. Germline assignment: CDR1 LNHDA and CDR2 SQIVND (reference sequence). The chain's CDR3 is CASSIAGQGQALNEQYF. The CDR3, as DNA: TGTGCCAGTAGTATAGCCGGACAGGGACAGGCTCTGAACGAGCAGTACTTC. Combining the CDR3 with reference TRBV19 and TRBJ2-7 gives the whole variable domain DGGITQSPKYLFRKEGQNVTLSCEQNLNHDAMYWYRQDPGQGLRLIYYSQIVNDFQKGDIAEGYSVSREKKESFPLTVTSAQKNPTAFYLCASSIAGQGQALNEQYFGPGTRLTVT.

This rearrangement joins TRBV12-3 or TRBV12-4 to TRBJ1-2; the match to TRBD1 covers 7 bases. Germline trimming cut 9 bases from V and 2 bases from J; bases unmatched to any gene: 6. CDR3 length: 13 amino acids. CDR3 region: CASKDRNNYGYTF. Written as DNA, the CDR3 is TGTGCCAGTAAGGACAGGAACAACTATGGCTACACCTTC.

In its sample, this clone was seen a few times. V and J are TRBV5-4 and TRBJ1-2; TRBD1 matches 8 bases. The CDR3 contains 13 residues. J lost 2 bases, V lost 4 bases, and 1 base had no gene match. From germline, CDR1 is SGHNT and CDR2 YYREEE (reference sequence). In DNA form, the CDR3 reads TGTGCCAGCAGCCGACAGGGGAACTATGGCTACACCTTC. Its translation: CASSRQGNYGYTF.

The gene calls are TRBV30 and TRBJ2-7; 8 bases fit TRBD1. Trimming took 6 bases from V and 0 from J; bases not matched to a gene: 4. The germline gives CDR1 GTSNPN, CDR2 SVGIG (reference sequence). The CDR3 consists of 13 residues. The CDR3 loop reads CACRTGSSYEQYF. CDR3 coding DNA: TGTGCCTGCCGGACAGGGAGCTCCTACGAGCAGTACTTC. Full variable domain (remainder filled in from reference TRBV30 and TRBJ2-7): SQTIHQWPATLVQPVGSPLSLECTVEGTSNPNLYWYRQAAGRGLQLLFYSVGIGQISSEVPQNLSASRPQDRQFILSSKKLLLSDSGFYLCACRTGSSYEQYFGPGTRLTVT.

CDR3 sequence reads: CASSLDIGRLYGYTF. CDR3 in DNA: TGTGCCAGCAGCTTAGATATCGGCAGGCTCTATGGCTACACCTTC. This chain uses TRBV11-2 with TRBJ1-2; D is uncertain. CDR3 length equals 15 residues. CDR1 and CDR2 (germline): SGHAT, FQNNGV. V dropped 0 bases and J dropped 4 bases, with 12 bases sitting between them. The full variable domain, with the rest looked up from reference TRBV11-2 and TRBJ1-2, is EAGVAQSPRYKIIEKRQSVAFWCNPISGHATLYWYQQILGQGPKLLIQFQNNGVVDDSQLPKDRFSAERLKGVDSTLKIQPAKLEDSAVYLCASSLDIGRLYGYTFGSGTRLTVV.

This chain joins TRBV11-2 and TRBJ1-4; D gene uncertain. The CDR3 runs 16 residues. Germline assignment: CDR1 SGHAT and CDR2 FQNNGV. V dropped 3 bases and J dropped 4 bases, with 15 bases sitting between them. The CDR3 reads CASSFGWSRDNEKLFF. CDR3 coding DNA: TGTGCCAGCAGCTTCGGCTGGAGTCGAGATAATGAAAAACTGTTTTTT.

The chain carries TRBV30 and TRBJ1-2; 9 nucleotides line up with TRBD1. This CDR3 is built from 14 residues. V was pared by 3 bases and J by 4 bases, with 6 bases of the junction left unmatched. Germline-derived CDR1 and CDR2 are GTSNPN and SVGIG (reference sequence). The CDR3 sequence: CAWRNRGLSYGYTF. In DNA form, the CDR3 reads TGTGCCTGGAGGAACAGGGGGCTTAGCTATGGCTACACCTTC.

The J gene is TRBJ1-2, the V gene TRBV6-4; D unclear. The CDR3 has 13 residues. Germline V gene lookup returns CDR1 MRHNA and CDR2 SNTAGT. Trimming cost V 4 bases and J 4 bases, with 10 bases left between them. Here the CDR3 reads CASSAEEGYGYTF. DNA of the CDR3: TGTGCCAGCAGTGCCGAGGAGGGCTATGGCTACACCTTC.

This CDR3 reads CASSAGGAEAFF. The CDR3 DNA reads TGTGCCAGTAGTGCGGGAGGAGCTGAAGCTTTCTTT. This chain uses TRBV19 with TRBJ1-1; D not resolved. Trimming took off 5 bases at V and 6 bases at J, with 10 bases between the two ends. The CDR3 has 12 residues. Germline values: CDR1 LNHDA, CDR2 SQIVND (reference sequence).

V and J are TRBV7-9 and TRBJ1-5; D gene ambiguous. Germline V lookup: CDR1 SEHNR, CDR2 FQNEAQ (reference sequence). Trimming left V 3 bases short and J 7 bases short, with 10 bases between. This CDR3 comprises 13 residues. The CDR3 DNA reads as TGTGCCAGCAGCTTCCGGGTAGGCCAGCCCCAGCATTTT. Amino acid sequence: CASSFRVGQPQHF.

The chain carries TRBV6-2 or TRBV6-3 and TRBJ1-4; 8 bases match TRBD1. V was pared by 4 bases and J by 9 bases, with 10 bases of the junction left unmatched. Germline V lookup: CDR1 MNHEY, CDR2 SVGEGT. The CDR3 totals 15 residues. CDR3 bases: TGTGCCAGCAGTTCATCAGGGGGCACCTATAAAAAACTGTTTTTT. This gives the protein CASSSSGGTYKKLFF.

The chain is built from TRBV5-1 and TRBJ2-7, with TRBD2 as a possible D gene (5 bases). The CDR3 sequence is 13 residues long. Germline CDR1 and CDR2: SGHRS and YFSETQ. Deletions cut 4 bases from V and 0 bases from J, with 8 bases between. CDR3 region: CASSEGSSYEQYF. The CDR3 region has the DNA TGCGCCAGCAGCGAGGGAAGCTCCTACGAGCAGTACTTC.

The gene calls are TRBV6-6 and TRBJ2-3; 10 nucleotides agree with TRBD2. CDR3 length equals 16 residues. Losses at the gene ends were 5 bases for V and 1 base for J; bases not matched to a gene: 6. Germline V gene sequence: CDR1 MNHNY, CDR2 SVGAGI (reference sequence). The CDR3, as DNA: TGTGCCAGCAGTCGAACTAGCGGGACCCGCACAGATACGCAGTATTTT. This encodes CASSRTSGTRTDTQYF.

The chain is built from TRBV29-1 and TRBJ2-2; the D gene is possibly TRBD2 (5 bases). The CDR3 length is 15 residues. V gave up 3 bases and J gave up 0 bases, with 11 bases separating them. CDR1 is SQVTM and CDR2 is ANQGSEA in the germline V gene. CDR3 protein: CSVDDPGSNTGELFF. The CDR3 bases are TGCAGCGTTGATGACCCGGGGTCGAACACCGGGGAGCTGTTTTTT.

V gene TRBV13 combines with J gene TRBJ1-1, with D perhaps matching TRBD1 (5 bases). CDR3 length: 16 amino acids. CDR1 is PRHDT, CDR2 FYEKMQ, per germline (reference sequence). Trimming shortened V by 0 bases and J by 5 bases, and 16 bases separated the two germline ends. This CDR3 is CASSLGGDLMRTEAFF. CDR3 sequence (DNA): TGTGCCAGCAGCTTAGGGGGGGACTTGATGAGGACTGAAGCTTTCTTT.

The chain links TRBV5-1 to TRBJ2-5; D is ambiguous. The ends were cut back, 4 bases at V and 5 bases at J, with 6 bases in the middle. This CDR3 is built from 11 residues. Germline values: CDR1 SGHRS, CDR2 YFSETQ. The CDR3 sequence is CASSPGETQYF. As DNA, the CDR3 is TGCGCCAGCAGCCCTGGCGAGACCCAGTACTTC.

This rearrangement joins TRBV24-1 to TRBJ2-3, with 9 bases fitting TRBD1. Trimming took 2 bases from V and 5 from J; bases not matched to a gene: 4. This CDR3 is 15 amino acids long. Germline V lookup: CDR1 KGHDR, CDR2 SFDVKD. The CDR3 is CATSDSGTGLDTQYF. Here the CDR3 DNA reads TGTGCCACCAGTGATTCCGGGACAGGGTTAGATACGCAGTATTTT.

The genes are TRBV5-4 and TRBJ1-2, with a weak D call TRBD1 (6 bases). The CDR3 totals 14 residues. V lost 5 bases, J lost 2 bases, and 13 bases lay in between. Germline-derived CDR1 and CDR2 are SGHNT and YYREEE (reference sequence). This CDR3 is CASSRPDSNYGYTF. In DNA, the CDR3 is TGTGCCAGCAGTCGTCCGGACAGCAACTATGGCTACACCTTC. Filled out from reference TRBV5-4 and TRBJ1-2, the complete variable domain reads ETGVTQSPTHLIKTRGQQVTLRCSSQSGHNTVSWYQQALGQGPQFIFQYYREEENGRGNFPPRFSGLQFPNYSSELNVNALELDDSALYLCASSRPDSNYGYTFGSGTRLTVV.

The J gene is TRBJ2-3, the V gene TRBV5-4; D not certain. V was pared by 3 bases and J by 1 base, with 3 bases between. The CDR3 is 12 residues long. Looked up from germline, CDR1 is SGHNT and CDR2 is YYREEE (reference sequence). This chain's CDR3 is CASSSRTDTQYF. The CDR3 bases are TGTGCCAGCAGCTCTCGCACAGATACGCAGTATTTT.

The chain couples TRBV19 to TRBJ1-1; D perhaps matches TRBD1 (5 bases). The CDR3 totals 15 residues. V lost 4 bases, J lost 4 bases, and 16 bases lay in between. The V gene's germline CDR1 is LNHDA and CDR2 SQIVND (reference sequence). Here the CDR3 DNA reads TGTGCCAGTAGTAGTGGGGGGGTCCGGAGCACTGAAGCTTTCTTT. Its protein is CASSSGGVRSTEAFF.